Sequencing of this T cell receptor beta chain was carried out in a study of cytomegalovirus exposure and HLA in healthy donors. This CDR3 region has 22 residues. The germline V gene has CDR1 SGDLS and CDR2 YYNGEE. Trimming at V came to 6 bases and at J to 2 bases, leaving 23 bases not matched to a gene. PCR involved 60 Vbeta and 13 Jbeta primers. Sequencing used immunoSEQ multiplex PCR; TCRdb keeps in-frame clones, though not all of them. The repertoire holds under 200,000 clones, around 80% seen once, with about 6.3% in the top ten. The sample holds one count of this clone. The antigen remains unidentified. Findings and limits, study-wide: Immune exposure was documented only through CMV serostatus. The listing of 150 to 200 TCR beta chains classed them as cytomegalovirus-associated.

The TCR was taken from a male donor in good health and CMV-seropositive. Sequenced sample: PBMCs. V gene TRBV9 combines with J gene TRBJ2-7, with 16 bases lining up with TRBD2. The CDR3 bases are TGTGCCAGCATCCCAAAGGGTGCCAGAGCGGGACTAGCGGGGGGGGCGACCTACGAGCAGTACTTC. This encodes CASIPKGARAGLAGGATYEQYF.